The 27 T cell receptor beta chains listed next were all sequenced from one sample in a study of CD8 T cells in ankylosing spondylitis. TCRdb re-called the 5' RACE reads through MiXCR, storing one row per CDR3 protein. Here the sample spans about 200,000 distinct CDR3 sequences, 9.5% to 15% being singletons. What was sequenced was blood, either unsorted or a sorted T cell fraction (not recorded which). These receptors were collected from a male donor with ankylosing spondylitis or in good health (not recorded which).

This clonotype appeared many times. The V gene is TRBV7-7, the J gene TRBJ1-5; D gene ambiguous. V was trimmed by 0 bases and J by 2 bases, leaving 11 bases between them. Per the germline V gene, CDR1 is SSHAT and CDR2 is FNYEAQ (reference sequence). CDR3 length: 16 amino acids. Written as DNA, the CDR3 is TGTGCCAGCAGCTTAGCGGGTCCCAACGGCAATCAGCCCCAGCATTTT. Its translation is CASSLAGPNGNQPQHF.

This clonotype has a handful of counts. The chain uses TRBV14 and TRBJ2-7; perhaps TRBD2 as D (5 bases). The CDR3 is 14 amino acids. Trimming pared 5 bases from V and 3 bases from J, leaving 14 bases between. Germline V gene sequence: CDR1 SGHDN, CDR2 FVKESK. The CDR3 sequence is CASSSPRDGYEQYF. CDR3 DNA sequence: TGTGCCAGCAGCAGTCCTCGGGATGGCTACGAGCAGTACTTC.

The CDR3: CASSQDWETQYF. The CDR3 bases are TGTGCCAGCAGCCAAGATTGGGAGACCCAGTACTTC. This rearrangement joins TRBV14 to TRBJ2-5; D uncertain. CDR3 size: 12 residues. Trimming took off 0 bases at V and 5 bases at J, with 4 bases between the two ends. In germline, CDR1 is SGHDN, CDR2 FVKESK.

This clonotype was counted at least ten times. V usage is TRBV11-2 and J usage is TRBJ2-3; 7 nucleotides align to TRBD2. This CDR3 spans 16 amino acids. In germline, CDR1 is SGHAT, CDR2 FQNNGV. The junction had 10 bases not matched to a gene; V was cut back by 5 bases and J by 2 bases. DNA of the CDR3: TGTGCCAGCAGCCCGTCGTGGGAGGGACTCACAGATACGCAGTATTTT. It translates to CASSPSWEGLTDTQYF.

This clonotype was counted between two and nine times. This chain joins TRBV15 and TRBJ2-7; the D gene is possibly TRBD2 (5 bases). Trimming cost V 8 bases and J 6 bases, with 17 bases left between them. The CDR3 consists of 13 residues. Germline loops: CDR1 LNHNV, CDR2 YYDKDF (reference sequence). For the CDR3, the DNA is TGTGCCACCCGAGGCAGGTACGGGGTCGAGCAGTACTTC. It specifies CATRGRYGVEQYF.

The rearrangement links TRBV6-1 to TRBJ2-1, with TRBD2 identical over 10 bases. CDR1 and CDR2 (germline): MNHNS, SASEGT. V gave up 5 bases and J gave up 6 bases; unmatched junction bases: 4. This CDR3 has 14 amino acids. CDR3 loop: CASSSGRAVNEQFF. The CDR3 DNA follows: TGTGCCAGCAGTAGCGGGAGGGCCGTCAATGAGCAGTTCTTC.

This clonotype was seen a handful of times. The CDR3 sequence is CASSYYDNSPLHF. The CDR3 bases are TGTGCCAGCAGTTATTACGATAATTCACCCCTCCACTTT. The chain employs TRBV27 and TRBJ1-6; D gene uncertain. The CDR3 runs to 13 residues. In germline, CDR1 is MNHEY, CDR2 SMNVEV (reference sequence). V lost 4 bases, J lost 5 bases, and 6 bases lay in between.

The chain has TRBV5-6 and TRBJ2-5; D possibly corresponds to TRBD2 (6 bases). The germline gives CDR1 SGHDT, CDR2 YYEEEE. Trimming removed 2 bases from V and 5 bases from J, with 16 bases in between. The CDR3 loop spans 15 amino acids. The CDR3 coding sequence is TGTGCCAGCAGCTTCCGGGAGAGTACGCGGGAGACCCAGTACTTC. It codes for CASSFRESTRETQYF.

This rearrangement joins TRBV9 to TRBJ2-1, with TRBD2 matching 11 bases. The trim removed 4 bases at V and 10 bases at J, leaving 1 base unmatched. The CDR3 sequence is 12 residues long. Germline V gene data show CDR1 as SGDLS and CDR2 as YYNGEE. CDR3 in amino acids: CASSPSGREQFF. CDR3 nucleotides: TGTGCCAGCAGCCCTAGCGGGAGGGAGCAGTTCTTC.

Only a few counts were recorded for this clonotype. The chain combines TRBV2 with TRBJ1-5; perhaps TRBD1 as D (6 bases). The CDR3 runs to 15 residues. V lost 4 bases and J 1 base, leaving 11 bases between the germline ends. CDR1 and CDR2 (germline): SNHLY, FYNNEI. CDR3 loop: CASSAQGFSNQPQHF. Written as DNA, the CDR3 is TGTGCCAGCAGTGCCCAGGGGTTCAGCAATCAGCCCCAGCATTTT.

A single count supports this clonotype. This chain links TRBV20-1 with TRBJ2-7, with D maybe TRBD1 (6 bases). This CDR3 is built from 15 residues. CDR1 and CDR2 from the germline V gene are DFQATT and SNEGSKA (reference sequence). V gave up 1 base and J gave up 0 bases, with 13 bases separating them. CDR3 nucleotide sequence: TGCAGTGCTAGAGGGGCAGGGGACCTCTCCTACGAGCAGTACTTC. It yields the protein CSARGAGDLSYEQYF.

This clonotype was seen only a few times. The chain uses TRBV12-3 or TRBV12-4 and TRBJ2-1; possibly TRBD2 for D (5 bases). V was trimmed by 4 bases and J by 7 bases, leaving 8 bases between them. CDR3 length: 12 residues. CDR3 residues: CASSWELNEQFF. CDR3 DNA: TGTGCCAGCAGTTGGGAGCTTAATGAGCAGTTCTTC.

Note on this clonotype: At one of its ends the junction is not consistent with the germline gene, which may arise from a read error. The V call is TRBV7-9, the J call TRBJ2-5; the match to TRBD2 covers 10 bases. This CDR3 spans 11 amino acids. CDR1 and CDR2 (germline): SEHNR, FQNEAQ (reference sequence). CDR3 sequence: CASSSLAGVWF. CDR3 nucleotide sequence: TGTGCCAGCAGCTCCCTAGCGGGGGTTTGGTTC.

The CDR3 DNA reads as TGTGCCAGCGGGGGACGGGGGAGTTACGAGCAGTACTTC. Its translation is CASGGRGSYEQYF. The V call is TRBV2, the J call TRBJ2-7; D may be TRBD2 (6 bases). Trimming took off 8 bases at V and 4 bases at J, with 15 bases between the two ends. Looked up from germline, CDR1 is SNHLY and CDR2 is FYNNEI. CDR3 length: 13 residues.

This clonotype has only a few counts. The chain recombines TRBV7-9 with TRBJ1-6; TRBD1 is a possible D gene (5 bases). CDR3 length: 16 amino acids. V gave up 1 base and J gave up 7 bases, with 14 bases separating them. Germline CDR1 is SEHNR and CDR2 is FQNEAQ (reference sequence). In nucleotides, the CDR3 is TGTGCCAGCAGCTTAGGAGGGCAGGGCGCAAATTCACCCCTCCACTTT. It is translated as CASSLGGQGANSPLHF.

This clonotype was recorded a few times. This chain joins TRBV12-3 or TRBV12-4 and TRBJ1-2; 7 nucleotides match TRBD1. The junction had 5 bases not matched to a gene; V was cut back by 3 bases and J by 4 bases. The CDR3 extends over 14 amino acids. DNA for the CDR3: TGTGCCAGCAGTTTGGCCAGGGGGGGCTATGGCTACACCTTC. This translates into CASSLARGGYGYTF.

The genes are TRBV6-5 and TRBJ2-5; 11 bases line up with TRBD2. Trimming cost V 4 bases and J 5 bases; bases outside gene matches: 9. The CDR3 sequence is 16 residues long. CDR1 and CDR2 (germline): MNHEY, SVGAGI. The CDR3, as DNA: TGTGCCAGCAGTTCCCACACTAGCGGGGGTTTTGAGACCCAGTACTTC. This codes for CASSSHTSGGFETQYF.

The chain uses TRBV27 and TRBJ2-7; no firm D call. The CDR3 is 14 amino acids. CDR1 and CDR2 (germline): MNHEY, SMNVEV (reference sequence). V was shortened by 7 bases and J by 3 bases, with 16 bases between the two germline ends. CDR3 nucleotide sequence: TGTGCCAGCACCTCCCTCGCGATGGGCTACGAGCAGTACTTC. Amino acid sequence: CASTSLAMGYEQYF.

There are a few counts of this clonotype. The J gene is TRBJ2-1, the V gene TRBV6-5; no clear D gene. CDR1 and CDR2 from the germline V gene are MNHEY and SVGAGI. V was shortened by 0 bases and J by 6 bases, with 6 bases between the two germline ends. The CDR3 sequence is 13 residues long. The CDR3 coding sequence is TGTGCCAGCAGTTACTCATCCCTCAATGAGCAGTTCTTC. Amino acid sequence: CASSYSSLNEQFF.

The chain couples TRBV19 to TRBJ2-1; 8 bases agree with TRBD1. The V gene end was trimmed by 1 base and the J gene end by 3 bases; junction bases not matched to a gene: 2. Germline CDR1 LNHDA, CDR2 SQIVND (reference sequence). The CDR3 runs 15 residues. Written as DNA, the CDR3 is TGTGCCAGTAGTATAGCTACAGGGGGCTACAATGAGCAGTTCTTC. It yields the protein CASSIATGGYNEQFF.

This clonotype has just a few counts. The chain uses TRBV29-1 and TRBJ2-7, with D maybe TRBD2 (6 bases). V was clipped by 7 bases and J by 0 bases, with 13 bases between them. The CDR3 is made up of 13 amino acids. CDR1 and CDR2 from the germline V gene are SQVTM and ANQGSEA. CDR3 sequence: CSARDGSSYEQYF. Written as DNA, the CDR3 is TGCAGCGCCCGGGACGGGAGCTCCTACGAGCAGTACTTC.

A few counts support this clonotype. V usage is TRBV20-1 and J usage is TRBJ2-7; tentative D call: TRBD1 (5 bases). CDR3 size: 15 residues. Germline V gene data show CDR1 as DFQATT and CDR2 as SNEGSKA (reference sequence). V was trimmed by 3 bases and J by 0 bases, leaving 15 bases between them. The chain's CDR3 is CSASRRGRNSYEQYF. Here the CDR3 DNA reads TGCAGTGCTAGCCGTAGGGGAAGGAACTCCTACGAGCAGTACTTC.

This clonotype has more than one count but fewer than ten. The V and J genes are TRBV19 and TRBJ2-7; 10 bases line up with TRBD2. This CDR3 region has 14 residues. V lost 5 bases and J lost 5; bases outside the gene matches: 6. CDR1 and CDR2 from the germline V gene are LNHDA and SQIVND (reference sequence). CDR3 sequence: CASSWGLATDEQYF. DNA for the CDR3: TGTGCCAGTAGTTGGGGACTAGCGACCGACGAGCAGTACTTC.

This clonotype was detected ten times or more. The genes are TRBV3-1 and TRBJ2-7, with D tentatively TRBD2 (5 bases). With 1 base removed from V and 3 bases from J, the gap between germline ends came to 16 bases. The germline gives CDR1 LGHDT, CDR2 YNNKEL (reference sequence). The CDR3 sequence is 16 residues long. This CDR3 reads CASSQGPGLAIYEQYF. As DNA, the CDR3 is TGTGCCAGCAGCCAAGGGCCCGGGCTAGCAATCTACGAGCAGTACTTC.

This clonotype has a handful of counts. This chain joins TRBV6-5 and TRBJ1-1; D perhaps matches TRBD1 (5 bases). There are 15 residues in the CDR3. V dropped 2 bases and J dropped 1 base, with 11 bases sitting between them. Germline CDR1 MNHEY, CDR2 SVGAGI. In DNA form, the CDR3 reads TGTGCCAGCAGTTACCTTGGGGCTCCGAACACTGAAGCTTTCTTT. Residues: CASSYLGAPNTEAFF.

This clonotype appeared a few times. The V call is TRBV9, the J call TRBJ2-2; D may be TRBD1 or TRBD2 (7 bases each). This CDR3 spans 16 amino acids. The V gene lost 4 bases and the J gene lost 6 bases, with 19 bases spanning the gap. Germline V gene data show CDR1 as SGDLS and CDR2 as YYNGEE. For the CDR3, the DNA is TGTGCCAGCAGCTCCAGGGGGGGGGTAGGGGCCGGGGAGCTGTTTTTT. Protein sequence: CASSSRGGVGAGELFF. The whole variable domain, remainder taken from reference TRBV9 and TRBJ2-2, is DSGVTQTPKHLITATGQRVTLRCSPRSGDLSVYWYQQSLDQGLQFLIQYYNGEERAKGNILERFSAQQFPDLHSELNLSSLELGDSALYFCASSSRGGVGAGELFFGEGSRLTVL.

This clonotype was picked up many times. CDR3 bases: TGCGCCAGCAGCTTGGCTAGCGGGAATTTGGGTGGCAATGAGCAGTTCTTC. Amino acids: CASSLASGNLGGNEQFF. The chain couples TRBV5-1 to TRBJ2-1; TRBD2 aligns across 9 bases. This CDR3 comprises 17 residues. V dropped 0 bases and J dropped 6; count of bases not matched to a gene: 10. The germline V gene encodes CDR1 SGHRS and CDR2 YFSETQ. The whole variable domain, remainder taken from reference TRBV5-1 and TRBJ2-1, is KAGVTQTPRYLIKTRGQQVTLSCSPISGHRSVSWYQQTPGQGLQFLFEYFSETQRNKGNFPGRFSGRQFSNSRSEMNVSTLELGDSALYLCASSLASGNLGGNEQFFGPGTRLTVL.